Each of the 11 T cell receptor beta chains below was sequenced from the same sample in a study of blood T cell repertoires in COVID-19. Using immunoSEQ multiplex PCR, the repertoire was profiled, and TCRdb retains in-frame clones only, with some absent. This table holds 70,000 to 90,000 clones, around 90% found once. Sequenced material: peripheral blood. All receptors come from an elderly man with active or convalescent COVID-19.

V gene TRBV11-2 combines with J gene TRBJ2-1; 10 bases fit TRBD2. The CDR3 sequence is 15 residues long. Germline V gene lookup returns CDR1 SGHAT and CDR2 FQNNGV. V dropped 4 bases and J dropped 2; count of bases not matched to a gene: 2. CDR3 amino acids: CASSWTSGTYNEQFF. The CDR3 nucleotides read TGTGCCAGCAGCTGGACTAGCGGTACCTACAATGAGCAGTTCTTC.

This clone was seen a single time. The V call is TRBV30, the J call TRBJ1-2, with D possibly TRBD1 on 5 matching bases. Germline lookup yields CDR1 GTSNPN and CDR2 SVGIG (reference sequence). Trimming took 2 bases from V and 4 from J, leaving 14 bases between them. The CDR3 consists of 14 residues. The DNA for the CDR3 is TGTGCCTGGAGTCCTCGGGGGGGGAGCTATGGCTACACCTTC. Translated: CAWSPRGGSYGYTF.

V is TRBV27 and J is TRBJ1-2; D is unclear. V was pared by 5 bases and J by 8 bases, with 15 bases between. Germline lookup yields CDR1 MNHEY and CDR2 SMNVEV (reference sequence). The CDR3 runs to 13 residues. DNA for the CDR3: TGTGCCAGCAGTCCGCGGGCCGGGAACGGCTACACCTTC. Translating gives CASSPRAGNGYTF.

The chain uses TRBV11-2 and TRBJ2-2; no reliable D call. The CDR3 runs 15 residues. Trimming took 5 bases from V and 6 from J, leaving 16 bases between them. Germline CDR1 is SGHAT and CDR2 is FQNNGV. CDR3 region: CASSREVRGSGELFF. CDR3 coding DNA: TGTGCCAGCAGCCGTGAGGTTCGAGGTTCCGGGGAGCTGTTTTTT.

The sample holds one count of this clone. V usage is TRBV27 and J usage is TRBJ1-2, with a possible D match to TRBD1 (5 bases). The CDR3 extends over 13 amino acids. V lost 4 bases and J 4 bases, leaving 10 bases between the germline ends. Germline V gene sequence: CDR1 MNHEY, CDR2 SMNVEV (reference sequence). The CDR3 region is CASSSNRLYGYTF. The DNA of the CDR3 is TGTGCCAGCAGTTCGAACAGGCTCTATGGCTACACCTTC.

As DNA, the CDR3 is TGTGCCAGCAGAAGGACTAGCGGGCGGGATCATGCCTACAATGAGCAGTTCTTC. Translating gives CASRRTSGRDHAYNEQFF. The chain couples TRBV2 to TRBJ2-1, with 11 nucleotides matching TRBD2. The V and J ends lost 6 bases and 2 bases, in that order; junction bases with no gene match: 12. The CDR3 contains 18 residues. Germline CDR1 SNHLY, CDR2 FYNNEI.

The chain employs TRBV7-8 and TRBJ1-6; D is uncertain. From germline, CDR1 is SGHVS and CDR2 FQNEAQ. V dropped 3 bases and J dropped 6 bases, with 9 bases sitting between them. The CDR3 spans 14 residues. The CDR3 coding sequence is TGTGCCAGCAGCTTGAGTCTTATTAATTCACCCCTCCACTTT. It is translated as CASSLSLINSPLHF.

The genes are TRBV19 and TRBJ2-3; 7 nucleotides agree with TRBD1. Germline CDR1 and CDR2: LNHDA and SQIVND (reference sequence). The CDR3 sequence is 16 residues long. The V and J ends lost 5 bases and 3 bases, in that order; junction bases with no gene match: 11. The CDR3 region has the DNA TGTGCCAGTAGTGGTCGGGACAGCTTAGGGACAGATACGCAGTATTTT. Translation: CASSGRDSLGTDTQYF.

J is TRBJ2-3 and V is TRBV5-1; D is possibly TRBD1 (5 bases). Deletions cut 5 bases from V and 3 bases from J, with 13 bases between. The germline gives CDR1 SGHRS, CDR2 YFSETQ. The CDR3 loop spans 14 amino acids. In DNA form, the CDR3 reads TGCGCCAGCAGGACAGAACAGGAGACAGATACGCAGTATTTT. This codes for CASRTEQETDTQYF.

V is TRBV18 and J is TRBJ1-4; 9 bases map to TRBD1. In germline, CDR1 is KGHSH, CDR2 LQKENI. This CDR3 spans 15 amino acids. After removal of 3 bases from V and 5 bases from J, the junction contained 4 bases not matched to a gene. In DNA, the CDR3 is TGTGCCAGCTCACCGGGACAGGGTCTAAATGAAAAACTGTTTTTT. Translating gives CASSPGQGLNEKLFF.

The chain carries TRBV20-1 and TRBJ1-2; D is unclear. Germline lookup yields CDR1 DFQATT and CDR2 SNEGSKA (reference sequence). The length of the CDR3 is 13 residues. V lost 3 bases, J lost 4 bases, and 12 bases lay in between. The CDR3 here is CSASNSIPYGYTF. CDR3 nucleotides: TGCAGTGCTAGTAACAGCATTCCCTATGGCTACACCTTC.